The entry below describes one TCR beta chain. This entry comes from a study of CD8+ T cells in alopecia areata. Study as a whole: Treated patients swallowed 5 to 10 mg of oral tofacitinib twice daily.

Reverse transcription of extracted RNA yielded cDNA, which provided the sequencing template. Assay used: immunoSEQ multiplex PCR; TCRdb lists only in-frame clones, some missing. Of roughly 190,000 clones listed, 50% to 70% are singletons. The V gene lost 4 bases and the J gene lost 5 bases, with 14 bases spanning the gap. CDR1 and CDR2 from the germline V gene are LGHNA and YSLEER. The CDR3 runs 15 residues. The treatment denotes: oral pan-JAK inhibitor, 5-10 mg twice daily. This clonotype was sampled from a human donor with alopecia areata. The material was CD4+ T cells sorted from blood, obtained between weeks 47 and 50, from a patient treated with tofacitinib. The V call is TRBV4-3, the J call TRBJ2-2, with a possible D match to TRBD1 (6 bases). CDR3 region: CASSPTGLVTGELFF. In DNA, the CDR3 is TGCGCCAGCAGCCCTACAGGGTTGGTTACCGGGGAGCTGTTTTTT.